Presented here are 14 T cell receptor beta chains from one specimen sequenced in a study of cytomegalovirus exposure and HLA in healthy donors. Some clones are missing from TCRdb's copy, which holds only in-frame ones; the method was immunoSEQ multiplex PCR. In the table there are around 250,000 clones, around 91% of which are singletons. Sequenced sample: PBMCs. Receptor source: a woman aged 18-29 years in good health and CMV-seronegative.

The chain carries TRBV6-5 and TRBJ1-4; 7 nucleotides line up with TRBD1. Germline V gene sequence: CDR1 MNHEY, CDR2 SVGAGI. The CDR3 extends over 14 amino acids. V was clipped by 5 bases and J by 8 bases; unmatched bases: 8. In DNA, the CDR3 is TGTGCCAGCAGTACGACAGGGTTTGAGGAAAAACTGTTTTTT. Translated, it gives CASSTTGFEEKLFF.

This chain joins TRBV6-5 and TRBJ1-2; possible D gene TRBD1, 6 bases. The CDR3 runs to 14 residues. Trimming removed 6 bases from V and 5 bases from J, with 16 bases in between. Germline V gives CDR1 MNHEY, CDR2 SVGAGI. The CDR3 sequence is CASRPGGADYGYTF. DNA of the CDR3: TGTGCCAGCAGACCGGGGGGGGCGGATTATGGCTACACCTTC.

In this sample, this clone turned up a few times. The V and J genes are TRBV28 and TRBJ1-2; D unresolved. The V gene's germline CDR1 is MDHEN and CDR2 SYDVKM. Deletions cut 3 bases from V and 7 bases from J, with 12 bases between. This CDR3 comprises 13 residues. CDR3 amino acids: CASSLRPEGGYTF. CDR3 DNA sequence: TGTGCCAGCAGTTTGAGGCCGGAGGGTGGCTACACCTTC.

This chain links TRBV18 with TRBJ2-2, with 8 bases fitting TRBD1. The CDR3 contains 17 residues. The germline gives CDR1 KGHSH, CDR2 LQKENI. After removal of 0 bases from V and 2 bases from J, the junction contained 5 bases not matched to a gene. Here the CDR3 DNA reads TGTGCCAGCTCACCACCTAGGACAGGGTTAAACACCGGGGAGCTGTTTTTT. Protein sequence: CASSPPRTGLNTGELFF. The whole variable domain, remainder taken from reference TRBV18 and TRBJ2-2, is NAGVMQNPRHLVRRRGQEARLRCSPMKGHSHVYWYRQLPEEGLKFMVYLQKENIIDESGMPKERFSAEFPKEGPSILRIQQVVRGDSAAYFCASSPPRTGLNTGELFFGEGSRLTVL.

V is TRBV11-2 and J is TRBJ1-1, with a possible D match to TRBD1 (5 bases). There are 16 residues in the CDR3. Per germline, CDR1 SGHAT and CDR2 FQNNGV. V was shortened by 5 bases and J by 3 bases, with 19 bases between the two germline ends. This chain's CDR3 is CASSERTFPTDTEAFF. The CDR3 DNA is TGTGCCAGCAGCGAGAGGACATTTCCTACGGACACTGAAGCTTTCTTT.

CDR3 bases: TGCAGCGTTGGCCAGCGGGGGGCCGATACGCAGTATTTT. This codes for CSVGQRGADTQYF. V gene TRBV29-1 combines with J gene TRBJ2-3; 9 bases agree with TRBD2. Trimming took 4 bases from V and 6 from J; bases not matched to a gene: 5. The CDR3 length is 13 residues. Germline loops: CDR1 SQVTM, CDR2 ANQGSEA.

The genes are TRBV27 and TRBJ1-5; a possible D gene is TRBD1 (6 bases). Germline V gene data show CDR1 as MNHEY and CDR2 as SMNVEV (reference sequence). Trimming removed 5 bases from V and 7 bases from J, with 18 bases in between. CDR3 length: 15 residues. The chain's CDR3 is CASSPRGGRSQPQHF. In nucleotides, the CDR3 is TGTGCCAGCAGTCCCCGGGGGGGGCGATCCCAGCCCCAGCATTTT.

This chain's CDR3 is CASSPQGGSETQYF. CDR3 DNA sequence: TGTGCCAGCAGTCCACAGGGGGGTTCAGAGACCCAGTACTTC. This chain joins TRBV28 and TRBJ2-5; the match to TRBD1 covers 8 bases. This CDR3 has 14 amino acids. Germline V gene sequence: CDR1 MDHEN, CDR2 SYDVKM. V shed 5 bases, J shed 4 bases, and the junction held 6 bases outside the gene matches.

The chain uses TRBV5-1 and TRBJ2-1; TRBD1 agrees at 8 bases. Looked up from germline, CDR1 is SGHRS and CDR2 is YFSETQ. V trimming: 0 bases; J trimming: 8 bases; junction bases outside the gene matches: 4. The CDR3 covers 14 residues. In nucleotides, the CDR3 is TGCGCCAGCAGCTTGGGGCAGGGGGCCGATGAGCAGTTCTTC. Protein product: CASSLGQGADEQFF.

This clone was observed once. The chain links TRBV28 to TRBJ1-5; unclear D gene. Germline V CDR1 and CDR2: MDHEN, SYDVKM. Trimming shortened V by 3 bases and J by 2 bases, and 8 bases separated the two germline ends. The CDR3 totals 14 residues. CDR3: CASSFYIGNQPQHF. The CDR3 coding sequence is TGTGCCAGCAGTTTTTATATCGGCAATCAGCCCCAGCATTTT.

V is TRBV19 and J is TRBJ1-1, with a tentative D call TRBD1 (6 bases). The CDR3 covers 13 residues. In germline, CDR1 is LNHDA, CDR2 SQIVND (reference sequence). The germline V and J ends were trimmed by 8 bases and 5 bases, with 15 bases remaining between them. The CDR3 DNA sequence: TGTGCCAGTTCCTTCACAGGGAAAACTGAAGCTTTCTTT. Protein: CASSFTGKTEAFF.

This chain uses TRBV6-1 with TRBJ2-1; 11 positions agree with TRBD1. The CDR3 has 15 amino acids. Germline CDR1 MNHNS, CDR2 SASEGT. J was trimmed by 6 bases and V by 5 bases; bases with no gene match: 6. The CDR3 region is CASSPGTGGLNEQFF. The CDR3 DNA reads as TGTGCCAGCAGTCCCGGGACAGGGGGTCTCAATGAGCAGTTCTTC.

The chain carries TRBV5-6 and TRBJ2-2; 8 nucleotides align to TRBD2. CDR1 is SGHDT and CDR2 is YYEEEE in the germline V gene. The CDR3 has 16 amino acids. V dropped 4 bases and J dropped 0; count of bases not matched to a gene: 5. CDR3 DNA sequence: TGTGCCAGCAGCCCGGGGGGGATTACGAACACCGGGGAGCTGTTTTTT. It codes for CASSPGGITNTGELFF.

The rearrangement links TRBV7-9 to TRBJ2-2; possibly TRBD1 for D (6 bases). The V and J ends lost 4 bases and 0 bases respectively, with 12 bases between them. This CDR3 has 16 amino acids. The germline CDR1 and CDR2 sequences are SEHNR and FQNEAQ (reference sequence). The CDR3 bases are TGTGCCAGCAGCTCGGGACAACTCGCGAACACCGGGGAGCTGTTTTTT. It is translated as CASSSGQLANTGELFF. The whole variable domain, remainder taken from reference TRBV7-9 and TRBJ2-2, is DTGVSQNPRHKITKRGQNVTFRCDPISEHNRLYWYRQTLGQGPEFLTYFQNEAQLEKSRLLSDRFSAERPKGSFSTLEIQRTEQGDSAMYLCASSSGQLANTGELFFGEGSRLTVL.